The clone carrying this TCR beta chain came up a few times. These data originate in a study of sequential checkpoint blockade in melanoma. About the study: Randomization was 1:1 between first-line nivolumab→ipilimumab and ipilimumab→nivolumab. Maintenance nivolumab came after either treatment sequence.

With 5 bases clipped from V and 7 bases from J, the junction kept 12 bases outside the gene matches. The CDR3 totals 16 residues. Germline V gene lookup returns CDR1 SGHTA and CDR2 FQGTGA. Sequenced by immunoSEQ multiplex PCR; TCRdb stores in-frame clones only, minus some. The sample lists some 21,000 clones, roughly 78% seen once, with 11% in the top ten. Regarding treatment: randomized to nivolumab then ipilimumab (arm A) or the reverse (arm B). DNA-damaging chemotherapy had not been given to any patient beforehand. From thawed PBMCs, live CD3+CD8+ cells negative for CD19 and CD56 were sorted. The gene calls are TRBV7-3 and TRBJ2-1; 9 positions match TRBD1. The sequence derives from a human donor with melanoma. The input for sequencing was CD8+ T cells sorted from blood (inferred from file names), taken from a patient given nivolumab and ipilimumab in sequence. The CDR3 protein is CASSANPGQGSNEQFF. In nucleotides, the CDR3 is TGTGCCAGCAGCGCTAATCCGGGACAGGGTTCTAATGAGCAGTTCTTC.